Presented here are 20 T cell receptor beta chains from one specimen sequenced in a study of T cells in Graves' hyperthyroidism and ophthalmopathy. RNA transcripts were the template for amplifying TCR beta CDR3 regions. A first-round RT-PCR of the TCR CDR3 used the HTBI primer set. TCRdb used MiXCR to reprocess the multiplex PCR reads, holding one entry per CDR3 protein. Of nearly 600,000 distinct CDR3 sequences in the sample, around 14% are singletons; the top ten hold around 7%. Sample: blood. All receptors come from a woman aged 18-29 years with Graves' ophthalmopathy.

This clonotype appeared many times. In nucleotides, the CDR3 is TGCAGCGTTGAGGGGAGACAGGGCCAAAGGGCAGAGACCCAGTACTTC. Protein product: CSVEGRQGQRAETQYF. The V call is TRBV29-1, the J call TRBJ2-5; TRBD1 matches 7 bases. This CDR3 is 16 amino acids long. The V and J ends lost 3 bases and 4 bases, in that order; junction bases with no gene match: 14. CDR1 and CDR2 from the germline V gene are SQVTM and ANQGSEA.

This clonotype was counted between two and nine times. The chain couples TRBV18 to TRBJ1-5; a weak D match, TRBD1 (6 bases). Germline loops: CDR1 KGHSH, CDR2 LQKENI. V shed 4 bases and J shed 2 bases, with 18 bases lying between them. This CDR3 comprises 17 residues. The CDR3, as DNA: TGTGCCAGCTCACGACTACCGACAGGATTGGGCAATCAGCCCCAGCATTTT. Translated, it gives CASSRLPTGLGNQPQHF.

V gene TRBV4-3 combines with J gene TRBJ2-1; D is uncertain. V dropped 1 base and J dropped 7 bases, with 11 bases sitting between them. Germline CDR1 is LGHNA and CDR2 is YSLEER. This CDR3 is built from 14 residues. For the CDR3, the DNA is TGCGCCAGCAGCCAAGGCATTATCAAGAATGAGCAGTTCTTC. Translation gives CASSQGIIKNEQFF.

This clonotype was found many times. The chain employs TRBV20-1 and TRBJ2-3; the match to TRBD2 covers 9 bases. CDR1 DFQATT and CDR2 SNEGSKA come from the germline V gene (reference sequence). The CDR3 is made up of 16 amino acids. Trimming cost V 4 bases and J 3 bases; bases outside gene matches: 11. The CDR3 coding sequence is TGCAGTGCTATGGGGGGGCTAGCGGGAAGGACAGATACGCAGTATTTT. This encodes CSAMGGLAGRTDTQYF.

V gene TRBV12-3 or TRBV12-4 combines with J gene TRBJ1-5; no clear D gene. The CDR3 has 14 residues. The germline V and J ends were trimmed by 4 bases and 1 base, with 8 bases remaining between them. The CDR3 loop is CASSSRLSNQPQHF. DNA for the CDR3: TGTGCCAGCAGTTCGCGACTAAGCAATCAGCCCCAGCATTTT.

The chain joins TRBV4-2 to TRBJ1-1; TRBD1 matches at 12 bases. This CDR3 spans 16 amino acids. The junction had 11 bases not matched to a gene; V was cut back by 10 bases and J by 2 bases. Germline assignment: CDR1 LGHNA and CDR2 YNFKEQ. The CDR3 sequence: CATSPMGQGANTEAFF. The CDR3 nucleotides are TGTGCCACCAGTCCTATGGGACAGGGGGCAAACACTGAAGCTTTCTTT.

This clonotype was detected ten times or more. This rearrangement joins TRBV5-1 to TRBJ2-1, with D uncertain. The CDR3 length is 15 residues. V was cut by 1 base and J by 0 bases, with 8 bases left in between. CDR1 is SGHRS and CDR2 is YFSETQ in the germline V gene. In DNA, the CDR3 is TGCGCCAGCAGCTTGTTCCCTAGCTCCTACAATGAGCAGTTCTTC. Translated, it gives CASSLFPSSYNEQFF.

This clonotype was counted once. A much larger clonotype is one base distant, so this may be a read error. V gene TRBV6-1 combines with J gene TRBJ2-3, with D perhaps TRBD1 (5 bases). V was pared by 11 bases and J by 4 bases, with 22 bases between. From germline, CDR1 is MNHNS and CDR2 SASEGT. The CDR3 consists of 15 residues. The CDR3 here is CAGTSNPGFSDTQYF. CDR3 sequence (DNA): TGTGCCGGCACCTCAAATCCAGGGTTTTCAGATACGCAGTATTTT.

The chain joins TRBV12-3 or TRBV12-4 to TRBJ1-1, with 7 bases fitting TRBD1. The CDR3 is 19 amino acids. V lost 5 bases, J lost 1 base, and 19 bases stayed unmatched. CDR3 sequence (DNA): TGTGCCAGCAGTCTTCCTACACAGGGGTTGGAATCATCGAACACTGAAGCTTTCTTT. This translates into CASSLPTQGLESSNTEAFF.

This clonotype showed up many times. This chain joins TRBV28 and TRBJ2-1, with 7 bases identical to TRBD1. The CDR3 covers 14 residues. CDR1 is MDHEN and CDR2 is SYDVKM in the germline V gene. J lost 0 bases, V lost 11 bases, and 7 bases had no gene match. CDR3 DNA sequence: TGTGCCGGATCCCAGGGGGACTCCTACAATGAGCAGTTCTTC. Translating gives CAGSQGDSYNEQFF.

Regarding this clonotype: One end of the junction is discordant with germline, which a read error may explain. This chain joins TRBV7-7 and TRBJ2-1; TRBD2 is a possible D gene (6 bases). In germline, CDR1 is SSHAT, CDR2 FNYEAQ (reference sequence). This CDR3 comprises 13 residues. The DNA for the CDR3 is TGTGCTAGCAGCCCGGGGGAAAACAATGAGCAGTTCTTC. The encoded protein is CASSPGENNEQFF. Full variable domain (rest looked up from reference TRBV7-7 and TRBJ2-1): GAGVSQSPRYKVTKRGQDVTLRCDPISSHATLYWYQQALGQGPEFLTYFNYEAQPDKSGLPSDRFSAERPEGSISTLTIQRTEQRDSAMYRCASSPGENNEQFFGPGTRLTVL.

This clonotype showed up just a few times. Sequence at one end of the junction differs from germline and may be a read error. CDR3 region: CASSFSTEGDYNEQFF. CDR3 bases: TGTGCTAGCAGCTTCTCGACAGAAGGAGACTACAATGAGCAGTTCTTC. The chain combines TRBV7-7 with TRBJ2-1, with D possibly TRBD1 on 5 matching bases. The CDR3 runs to 16 residues. CDR1 is SSHAT and CDR2 is FNYEAQ in the germline V gene (reference sequence). Filled out from reference TRBV7-7 and TRBJ2-1, the complete variable domain reads GAGVSQSPRYKVTKRGQDVTLRCDPISSHATLYWYQQALGQGPEFLTYFNYEAQPDKSGLPSDRFSAERPEGSISTLTIQRTEQRDSAMYRCASSFSTEGDYNEQFFGPGTRLTVL.

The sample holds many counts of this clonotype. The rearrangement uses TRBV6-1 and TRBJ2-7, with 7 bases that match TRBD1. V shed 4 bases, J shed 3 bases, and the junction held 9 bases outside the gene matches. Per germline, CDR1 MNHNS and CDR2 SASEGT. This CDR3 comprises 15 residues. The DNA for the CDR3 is TGTGCCAGCAGTGGAGGAGGACAGGTCTACTACGAGCAGTACTTC. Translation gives CASSGGGQVYYEQYF.

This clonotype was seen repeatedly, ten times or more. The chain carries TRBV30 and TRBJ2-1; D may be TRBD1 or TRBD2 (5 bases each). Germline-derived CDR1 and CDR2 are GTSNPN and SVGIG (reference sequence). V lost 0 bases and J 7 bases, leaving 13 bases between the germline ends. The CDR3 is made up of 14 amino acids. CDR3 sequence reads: CAWSVSGTGNEQFF. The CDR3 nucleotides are TGTGCCTGGAGTGTATCGGGGACGGGGAATGAGCAGTTCTTC.

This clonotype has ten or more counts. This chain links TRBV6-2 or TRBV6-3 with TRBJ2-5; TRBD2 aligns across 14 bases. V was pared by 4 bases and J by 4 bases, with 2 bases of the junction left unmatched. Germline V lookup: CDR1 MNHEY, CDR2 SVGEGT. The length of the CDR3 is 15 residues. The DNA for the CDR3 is TGTGCCAGCAGTTCCGGGACTAGCGGGGGAGAGACCCAGTACTTC. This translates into CASSSGTSGGETQYF.

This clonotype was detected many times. Here the CDR3 reads CASSQGRTVNYGYTF. CDR3 nucleotides: TGTGCCAGCAGCCAAGGCAGGACAGTAAACTATGGCTACACCTTC. The chain links TRBV3-1 to TRBJ1-2; a weak D match, TRBD1 (6 bases). The CDR3 length is 15 residues. Trimming stripped 1 base from V and 2 bases from J, with 11 bases between. Germline values: CDR1 LGHDT, CDR2 YNNKEL (reference sequence).

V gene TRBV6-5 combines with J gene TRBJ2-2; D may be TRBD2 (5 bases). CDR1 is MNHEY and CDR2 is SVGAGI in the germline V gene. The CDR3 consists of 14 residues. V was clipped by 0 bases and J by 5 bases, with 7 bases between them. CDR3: CASSYSRETGELFF. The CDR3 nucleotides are TGTGCCAGCAGTTACTCGAGGGAAACCGGGGAGCTGTTTTTT.

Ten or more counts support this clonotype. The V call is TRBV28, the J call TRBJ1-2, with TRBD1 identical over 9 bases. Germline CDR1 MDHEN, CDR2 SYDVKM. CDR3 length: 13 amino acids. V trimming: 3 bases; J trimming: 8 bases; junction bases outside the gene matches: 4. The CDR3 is CASSFTGGGGYTF. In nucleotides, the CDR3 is TGTGCCAGCAGTTTTACAGGGGGCGGAGGCTACACCTTC.

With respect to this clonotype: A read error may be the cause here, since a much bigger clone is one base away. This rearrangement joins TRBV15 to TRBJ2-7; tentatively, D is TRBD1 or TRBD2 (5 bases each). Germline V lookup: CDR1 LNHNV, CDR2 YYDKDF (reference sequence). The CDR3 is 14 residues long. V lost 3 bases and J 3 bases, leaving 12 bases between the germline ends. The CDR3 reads CATSSGRGLYEQYF. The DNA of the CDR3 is TGTGCCACCAGCAGCGGACGGGGCCTCTACGAGCAGTACTTC.

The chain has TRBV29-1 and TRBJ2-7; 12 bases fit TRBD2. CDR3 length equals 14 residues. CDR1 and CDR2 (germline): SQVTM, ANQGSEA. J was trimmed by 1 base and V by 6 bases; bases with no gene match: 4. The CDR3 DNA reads TGCAGCGTGGGAGGACTAGCGGGGTCCTACGAGCAGTACTTC. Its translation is CSVGGLAGSYEQYF.